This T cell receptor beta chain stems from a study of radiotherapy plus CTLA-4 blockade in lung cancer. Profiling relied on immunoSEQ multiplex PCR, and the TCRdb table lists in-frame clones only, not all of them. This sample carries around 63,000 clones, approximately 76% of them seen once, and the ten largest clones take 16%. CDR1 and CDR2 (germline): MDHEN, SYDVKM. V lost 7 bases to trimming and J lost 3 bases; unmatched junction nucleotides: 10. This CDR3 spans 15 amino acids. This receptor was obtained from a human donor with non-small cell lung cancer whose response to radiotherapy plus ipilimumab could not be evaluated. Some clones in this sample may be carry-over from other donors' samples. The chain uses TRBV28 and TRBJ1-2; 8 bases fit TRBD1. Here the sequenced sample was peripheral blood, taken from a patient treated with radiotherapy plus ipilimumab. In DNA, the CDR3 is TGTGCCAGCACCCTGAGGGACAGGCGTCACTATGGCTACACCTTC. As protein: CASTLRDRRHYGYTF.